The 12 T cell receptor beta chains listed next were all sequenced from one sample in a study of cytomegalovirus exposure and HLA in healthy donors. In the PCR, 60 Vbeta and 13 Jbeta primers were used. The protocol was immunoSEQ multiplex PCR, while the TCRdb copy is restricted to in-frame clones and leaves out a portion. Of about 150,000 clones listed, around 77% are singletons. Material for sequencing was PBMCs. The receptor set was obtained from a man aged 25 to 45 in good health.

The rearrangement links TRBV7-9 to TRBJ2-2; unclear D gene. This CDR3 spans 15 amino acids. The germline CDR1 and CDR2 sequences are SEHNR and FQNEAQ (reference sequence). Trimming removed 5 bases from V and 2 bases from J, with 12 bases in between. The CDR3 DNA reads TGTGCCAGCAGCCCCCTCCAGGCAAACACCGGGGAGCTGTTTTTT. Residues: CASSPLQANTGELFF.

The chain joins TRBV7-2 to TRBJ2-5; 9 bases are a match to TRBD2. Judging by the DNA end, TRBJ2-7 fits better; the J call may be wrong. Germline-derived CDR1 and CDR2 are SGHTA and FQGNSA. CDR3 length: 16 residues. DNA for the CDR3: TGTGCCAGCAGCACCACCGGGACTAGCAGCTCCTACGAGCAGTACTTC. Protein sequence: CASSTTGTSSSYEQYF.

The V gene is TRBV5-4, the J gene TRBJ1-3, with 7 bases matching TRBD1. The germline V gene has CDR1 SGHNT and CDR2 YYREEE (reference sequence). J was trimmed by 0 bases and V by 7 bases; bases with no gene match: 7. The CDR3 is made up of 15 amino acids. CDR3 bases: TGTGCCAGCGCTCCTTCAGGGGGCTCTGGAAACACCATATATTTT. Amino acids: CASAPSGGSGNTIYF.

This clone turned up a few times. J is TRBJ1-1 and V is TRBV7-2; TRBD1 is a possible D gene (5 bases). V lost 6 bases and J 0 bases, leaving 17 bases between the germline ends. The CDR3 totals 16 residues. CDR1 is SGHTA, CDR2 FQGNSA, per germline. The CDR3, as DNA: TGTGCCAGCAGTCTCGTGGCGACAGAGATGAACACTGAAGCTTTCTTT. Amino acids: CASSLVATEMNTEAFF. The full variable domain, with the rest looked up from reference TRBV7-2 and TRBJ1-1, is GAGVSQSPSNKVTEKGKDVELRCDPISGHTALYWYRQSLGQGLEFLIYFQGNSAPDKSGLPSDRFSAERTGGSVSTLTIQRTQQEDSAVYLCASSLVATEMNTEAFFGQGTRLTVV.

The chain carries TRBV7-2 and TRBJ2-7; the match to TRBD2 covers 9 bases. Looked up from germline, CDR1 is SGHTA and CDR2 is FQGNSA. V shed 7 bases, J shed 6 bases, and the junction held 10 bases outside the gene matches. The CDR3 sequence is 14 residues long. The CDR3 reads CASTVNSGRGEQYF. CDR3 sequence (DNA): TGTGCCAGCACAGTTAATAGCGGGAGAGGCGAGCAGTACTTC.

V usage is TRBV4-1 and J usage is TRBJ1-6; unclear D gene. The CDR3 runs 16 residues. Per germline, CDR1 MGHRA and CDR2 YSYEKL. V gave up 1 base and J gave up 9 bases, with 16 bases separating them. CDR3 protein: CASSQGRRAESSPLHF. CDR3 nucleotides: TGCGCCAGCAGCCAAGGGCGGCGCGCCGAGAGTTCACCCCTCCACTTT.

The gene calls are TRBV25-1 and TRBJ1-3, with TRBD1 matching over 7 bases. Germline V gene sequence: CDR1 MGHDK, CDR2 SYGVNS. V dropped 8 bases and J dropped 0; count of bases not matched to a gene: 10. The CDR3 length is 16 residues. The CDR3 is CASGWDSLSSGNTIYF. DNA for the CDR3: TGTGCCAGCGGATGGGACAGTCTCAGCTCTGGAAACACCATATATTTT.

The chain links TRBV19 to TRBJ1-1, with D possibly being TRBD1 (6 bases). With 4 bases removed from V and 10 bases from J, the gap between germline ends came to 13 bases. The CDR3 extends over 12 amino acids. Germline values: CDR1 LNHDA, CDR2 SQIVND (reference sequence). The CDR3, as DNA: TGTGCCAGTAGTACCACGACAGGTTTAGCTTTCTTT. It encodes CASSTTTGLAFF. Full variable domain (rest looked up from reference TRBV19 and TRBJ1-1): DGGITQSPKYLFRKEGQNVTLSCEQNLNHDAMYWYRQDPGQGLRLIYYSQIVNDFQKGDIAEGYSVSREKKESFPLTVTSAQKNPTAFYLCASSTTTGLAFFGQGTRLTVV.

The J gene is TRBJ1-2, the V gene TRBV19, with TRBD1 as a possible D gene (5 bases). CDR1 and CDR2 (germline): LNHDA, SQIVND (reference sequence). V shed 7 bases and J shed 5 bases, with 8 bases lying between them. This CDR3 comprises 11 residues. The CDR3 sequence is CASKRQYGYTF. DNA of the CDR3: TGTGCCAGTAAACGACAGTATGGCTACACCTTC. Full variable domain (missing parts from reference TRBV19 and TRBJ1-2): DGGITQSPKYLFRKEGQNVTLSCEQNLNHDAMYWYRQDPGQGLRLIYYSQIVNDFQKGDIAEGYSVSREKKESFPLTVTSAQKNPTAFYLCASKRQYGYTFGSGTRLTVV.

The DNA for the CDR3 is TGTGCCAGCAGCCAAGATCGTCTAGCGACAGATACGCAGTATTTT. It is translated as CASSQDRLATDTQYF. The genes are TRBV14 and TRBJ2-3; TRBD2 might be the D (6 bases). CDR1 is SGHDN and CDR2 is FVKESK in the germline V gene. This CDR3 is 15 amino acids long. The V gene lost 0 bases and the J gene lost 3 bases, with 10 bases spanning the gap.

This clone was counted a single time. The chain joins TRBV9 to TRBJ2-3; D ambiguous. The V gene's germline CDR1 is SGDLS and CDR2 YYNGEE. The CDR3 length is 13 residues. Deletions cut 1 base from V and 1 base from J, with 4 bases between. This CDR3 is CASSVPGTDTQYF. CDR3 coding DNA: TGTGCCAGCAGCGTACCAGGCACAGATACGCAGTATTTT. The variable domain in full, with the rest retrieved from reference TRBV9 and TRBJ2-3, is DSGVTQTPKHLITATGQRVTLRCSPRSGDLSVYWYQQSLDQGLQFLIQYYNGEERAKGNILERFSAQQFPDLHSELNLSSLELGDSALYFCASSVPGTDTQYFGPGTRLTVL.

This clone was counted only a few times. V usage is TRBV7-9 and J usage is TRBJ2-1; 7 bases align to TRBD2. Looked up from germline, CDR1 is SEHNR and CDR2 is FQNEAQ (reference sequence). The CDR3 has 16 residues. After removal of 5 bases from V and 1 base from J, the junction contained 8 bases not matched to a gene. CDR3 bases: TGTGCCAGCAGCGCCGAGCGGGGCTCATCCTACAATGAGCAGTTCTTC. Translated, it gives CASSAERGSSYNEQFF. Supplemented by reference TRBV7-9 and TRBJ2-1, the full variable domain reads DTGVSQNPRHKITKRGQNVTFRCDPISEHNRLYWYRQTLGQGPEFLTYFQNEAQLEKSRLLSDRFSAERPKGSFSTLEIQRTEQGDSAMYLCASSAERGSSYNEQFFGPGTRLTVL.